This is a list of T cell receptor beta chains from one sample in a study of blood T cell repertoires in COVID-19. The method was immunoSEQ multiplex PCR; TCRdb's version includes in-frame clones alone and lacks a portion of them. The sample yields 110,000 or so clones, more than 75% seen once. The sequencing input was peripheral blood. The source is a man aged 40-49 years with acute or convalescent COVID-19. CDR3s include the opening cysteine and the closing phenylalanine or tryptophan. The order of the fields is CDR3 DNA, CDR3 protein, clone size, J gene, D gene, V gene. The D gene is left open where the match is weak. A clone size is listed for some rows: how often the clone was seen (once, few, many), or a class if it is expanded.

CDR3nt: TGCAGCGTTGGGGTGGATCGCCCGGGAGGGACTGAAGCTTTCTTT
CDR3aa: CSVGVDRPGGTEAFF
abundance: .
j_gene: TRBJ1-1
d_gene: .
v_gene: TRBV29-1

CDR3nt: TGTGCCAGCTACCAACGAGCGGGGCCCAATGAGCAGTTCTTC
CDR3aa: CASYQRAGPNEQFF
abundance: .
j_gene: TRBJ2-1
d_gene: TRBD2
v_gene: TRBV5-5

CDR3nt: TGCAGCGTTTTTCCTTCGACAGGGCGGAACACTGAAGCTTTCTTT
CDR3aa: CSVFPSTGRNTEAFF
abundance: .
j_gene: TRBJ1-1
d_gene: TRBD1
v_gene: TRBV29-1

CDR3nt: TGTGCTAGTGGTTTGCGGGTTGGGACTGAAGCTTTCTTT
CDR3aa: CASGLRVGTEAFF
abundance: .
j_gene: TRBJ1-1
d_gene: .
v_gene: TRBV12-5

CDR3nt: TGTGCCAGCAGGGCAGGGTATCAGGCTGAAGCTTTCTTT
CDR3aa: CASRAGYQAEAFF
abundance: .
j_gene: TRBJ1-1
d_gene: .
v_gene: TRBV2

CDR3nt: TGTGCCAGCTCACCTATGCAGGGGACATACAATGAGCAGTTCTTC
CDR3aa: CASSPMQGTYNEQFF
abundance: .
j_gene: TRBJ2-1
d_gene: .
v_gene: TRBV18

CDR3nt: TGCAGCGTTGGGGACAGGGTAGACTATGGCTACACCTTC
CDR3aa: CSVGDRVDYGYTF
abundance: .
j_gene: TRBJ1-2
d_gene: TRBD1
v_gene: TRBV29-1

CDR3nt: TGTGCCAGCAGCGTAGGCCTGTCCGGCGAGCAGTACTTC
CDR3aa: CASSVGLSGEQYF
abundance: .
j_gene: TRBJ2-7
d_gene: .
v_gene: TRBV9

CDR3nt: TGTGCCAGCAGTTTAAGATTGACAGGGACGAGCAATCAGCCCCAGCATTTT
CDR3aa: CASSLRLTGTSNQPQHF
abundance: .
j_gene: TRBJ1-5
d_gene: TRBD1
v_gene: TRBV27

CDR3nt: TGTGCCAGCAGCAGGGGATCGGGCAATCAGCCCCAGCATTTT
CDR3aa: CASSRGSGNQPQHF
abundance: .
j_gene: TRBJ1-5
d_gene: .
v_gene: TRBV27

CDR3nt: TGTGCCACCCAGAACAGTGGGCCGATGGGGCGGTATGAAAAACTGTTTTTT
CDR3aa: CATQNSGPMGRYEKLFF
abundance: .
j_gene: TRBJ1-4
d_gene: .
v_gene: TRBV24-1

CDR3nt: TGCAGCGTTGCGAGTTTTACTAGCACAGATACGCAGTATTTT
CDR3aa: CSVASFTSTDTQYF
abundance: once
j_gene: TRBJ2-3
d_gene: .
v_gene: TRBV29-1

CDR3nt: TGTGCCACCAGCGGGGGGGCCAGCGGGTACAGGACTTCCTACGAGCAGTACTTC
CDR3aa: CATSGGASGYRTSYEQYF
abundance: .
j_gene: TRBJ2-7
d_gene: .
v_gene: TRBV15

CDR3nt: TGTGCCAGCAGTTTAGCGCGGACAGCCGAAGCTTTCTTT
CDR3aa: CASSLARTAEAFF
abundance: .
j_gene: TRBJ1-1
d_gene: .
v_gene: TRBV12-3/TRBV12-4

CDR3nt: TGTGCCAGCAGCCCCCACCTACAGGGGGCGAGCCCCGGGGAGCTGTTTTTT
CDR3aa: CASSPHLQGASPGELFF
abundance: .
j_gene: TRBJ2-2
d_gene: TRBD1
v_gene: TRBV11-2

CDR3nt: TGTGCCAGCAGATGGACAGGTGGTGGGGCCAACGTCCTGACTTTC
CDR3aa: CASRWTGGGANVLTF
abundance: .
j_gene: TRBJ2-6
d_gene: TRBD1
v_gene: TRBV7-9

CDR3nt: TGTGCCAGCAGCTTAGTCCAAGGGAGTTACGAGCAGTACTTC
CDR3aa: CASSLVQGSYEQYF
abundance: .
j_gene: TRBJ2-7
d_gene: .
v_gene: TRBV7-2

CDR3nt: TGTGCCAGCAGCTTAGGCCCAGGGGGTGGAAGTAATTCACCCCTCCACTTT
CDR3aa: CASSLGPGGGSNSPLHF
abundance: .
j_gene: TRBJ1-6
d_gene: TRBD1
v_gene: TRBV7-9

CDR3nt: TGCGCCAGCAGCCAAGGGTGGGGGGGCGCGAATCAGCCCCAGCATTTT
CDR3aa: CASSQGWGGANQPQHF
abundance: .
j_gene: TRBJ1-5
d_gene: .
v_gene: TRBV4-1

CDR3nt: TGTGCCAGCAGGAGATACAGGGGGCAACCCTATGGCTACACCTTC
CDR3aa: CASRRYRGQPYGYTF
abundance: .
j_gene: TRBJ1-2
d_gene: TRBD1
v_gene: TRBV6-5

CDR3nt: TGTGCCAGCTCACCAGCCGGGACAGGGATTCTCAATGAGCAGTTCTTC
CDR3aa: CASSPAGTGILNEQFF
abundance: .
j_gene: TRBJ2-1
d_gene: TRBD1
v_gene: TRBV18

CDR3nt: TGTGCCAGCAGTCCCTCAAAGCGGGGGGTTATGTACAATGAGCAGTTCTTC
CDR3aa: CASSPSKRGVMYNEQFF
abundance: .
j_gene: TRBJ2-1
d_gene: TRBD2
v_gene: TRBV6-6

CDR3nt: TGTGCCAGCAGCCCCCAGGGACATTCGGACACTGAAGCTTTCTTT
CDR3aa: CASSPQGHSDTEAFF
abundance: .
j_gene: TRBJ1-1
d_gene: .
v_gene: TRBV7-6

CDR3nt: TGTGCCAGCAGCTCGCGGCGGACAGGGGCATTATCCGAGCAGTACTTC
CDR3aa: CASSSRRTGALSEQYF
abundance: few
j_gene: TRBJ2-7
d_gene: TRBD1
v_gene: TRBV7-2

CDR3nt: TGTGCCAGCAGCTTGTTTAGCGGGGGGAACCACAATGAGCAGTTCTTC
CDR3aa: CASSLFSGGNHNEQFF
abundance: .
j_gene: TRBJ2-1
d_gene: TRBD2
v_gene: TRBV7-9

CDR3nt: TGTGCCAGCAGCCGACGGACTAGCGGCTACGAGCAGTACTTC
CDR3aa: CASSRRTSGYEQYF
abundance: once
j_gene: TRBJ2-7
d_gene: TRBD2
v_gene: TRBV7-9

CDR3nt: TGTGCCACCAGTGACGGGGGATATTCTAGCACAGATACGCAGTATTTT
CDR3aa: CATSDGGYSSTDTQYF
abundance: few
j_gene: TRBJ2-3
d_gene: .
v_gene: TRBV24-1

CDR3nt: TGTGCCAGCAGCTTAGCGGCCACAGCTTCCGGCTATGGCTACACCTTC
CDR3aa: CASSLAATASGYGYTF
abundance: .
j_gene: TRBJ1-2
d_gene: .
v_gene: TRBV7-9

CDR3nt: TGTGCCAGCAGCTGGGGGGGTGGCTACAATGAGCAGTTCTTC
CDR3aa: CASSWGGGYNEQFF
abundance: .
j_gene: TRBJ2-1
d_gene: TRBD2
v_gene: TRBV6-5

CDR3nt: TGTGCCAGCAGCACTGGGACAGCCTACGAGCAGTACTTC
CDR3aa: CASSTGTAYEQYF
abundance: .
j_gene: TRBJ2-7
d_gene: TRBD1
v_gene: TRBV6-5

CDR3nt: TGTGCCAGCAGCTCCCGGGGACAGGGGGCCGGGAATGAGCAGTTCTTC
CDR3aa: CASSSRGQGAGNEQFF
abundance: .
j_gene: TRBJ2-1
d_gene: TRBD1
v_gene: TRBV13

CDR3nt: TGTGCCAGCAGTTCCACTACAGGGTACTCCTACGAGCAGTACTTC
CDR3aa: CASSSTTGYSYEQYF
abundance: once
j_gene: TRBJ2-7
d_gene: .
v_gene: TRBV27

CDR3nt: TGCAGCGTTGAAGATCTTCGGGACAGGGGCGGCTACACCTTC
CDR3aa: CSVEDLRDRGGYTF
abundance: .
j_gene: TRBJ1-2
d_gene: TRBD1
v_gene: TRBV29-1

CDR3nt: TGTGCCAGCAGCTTGTTCGATGTAGGGGCGGGAAATCAGCCCCAGCATTTT
CDR3aa: CASSLFDVGAGNQPQHF
abundance: .
j_gene: TRBJ1-5
d_gene: .
v_gene: TRBV5-5

CDR3nt: TGTGCTAGTGGTTTGGTATGGGGGGGGACGTTCAATCAGCCCCAGCATTTT
CDR3aa: CASGLVWGGTFNQPQHF
abundance: .
j_gene: TRBJ1-5
d_gene: .
v_gene: TRBV12-5

CDR3nt: TGCGCCAGCAGGGCGCAGGGGCCCTCCGTGGGGAATGAGCAGTTCTTC
CDR3aa: CASRAQGPSVGNEQFF
abundance: .
j_gene: TRBJ2-1
d_gene: .
v_gene: TRBV10-2

CDR3nt: TGTGCCAGCAGTTTCTCTCACGAGCAGTACTTC
CDR3aa: CASSFSHEQYF
abundance: .
j_gene: TRBJ2-7
d_gene: .
v_gene: TRBV12-3/TRBV12-4

CDR3nt: TGTGCCAGCAGCCCTACGGGACAGGGGTCCTATGGCTACACCTTC
CDR3aa: CASSPTGQGSYGYTF
abundance: few
j_gene: TRBJ1-2
d_gene: TRBD1
v_gene: TRBV11-2

CDR3nt: TGTGCCAGCAGTGACACGAGGGGACCGGGACTAGCGGGGGGTACCTACGAGCAGTACTTC
CDR3aa: CASSDTRGPGLAGGTYEQYF
abundance: .
j_gene: TRBJ2-7
d_gene: TRBD2
v_gene: TRBV6-4

CDR3nt: TGTGCCAGCATAAGGTCCGGGGGGGCCTCGGTAGACGGGGAGCTGTTTTTT
CDR3aa: CASIRSGGASVDGELFF
abundance: .
j_gene: TRBJ2-2
d_gene: TRBD2
v_gene: TRBV28

CDR3nt: TGCGCCAGCTCTCACCAGACGAACACCGGGGAGCTGTTTTTT
CDR3aa: CASSHQTNTGELFF
abundance: few
j_gene: TRBJ2-2
d_gene: .
v_gene: TRBV10-1

CDR3nt: TGTGCCAGCAGCCCGGACAGCTCCTACGAGCAGTACTTC
CDR3aa: CASSPDSSYEQYF
abundance: .
j_gene: TRBJ2-7
d_gene: .
v_gene: TRBV5-4

CDR3nt: TGTGCCTCGGGGGAGTACACCGGGGAGCTGTTTTTT
CDR3aa: CASGEYTGELFF
abundance: .
j_gene: TRBJ2-2
d_gene: .
v_gene: TRBV24-1

CDR3nt: TGTGCCAGCAGCTTAGTGCGACTCAATTCACCCCTCCACTTT
CDR3aa: CASSLVRLNSPLHF
abundance: .
j_gene: TRBJ1-6
d_gene: .
v_gene: TRBV11-2

CDR3nt: TGTGCCAGCAGCTTAAAAGGACAGGTTATATTGAACACTGAAGCTTTCTTT
CDR3aa: CASSLKGQVILNTEAFF
abundance: .
j_gene: TRBJ1-1
d_gene: TRBD1
v_gene: TRBV7-2

CDR3nt: TGCGCCAGCAGCCTCGGGGGGTTTCGAGAAAAACTGTTTTTT
CDR3aa: CASSLGGFREKLFF
abundance: .
j_gene: TRBJ1-4
d_gene: .
v_gene: TRBV5-1

CDR3nt: TGCAGCGTTGGCCCGGATGGACAGGGGAATACCAAAGCTAACTATGGCTACACCTTC
CDR3aa: CSVGPDGQGNTKANYGYTF
abundance: .
j_gene: TRBJ1-2
d_gene: TRBD1
v_gene: TRBV29-1

CDR3nt: TGTGCCAGTAGTATACGAGGAGGGACGAACACTGAAGCTTTCTTT
CDR3aa: CASSIRGGTNTEAFF
abundance: .
j_gene: TRBJ1-1
d_gene: .
v_gene: TRBV19

CDR3nt: TGTGCCAGCAGTCTTACTGCGGGACGGGCAAAGTACGAGCAGTACTTC
CDR3aa: CASSLTAGRAKYEQYF
abundance: once
j_gene: TRBJ2-7
d_gene: .
v_gene: TRBV27

CDR3nt: TGTGCCAGCCCTCGGACAGGGGAATTTCAGCCCCAGCATTTT
CDR3aa: CASPRTGEFQPQHF
abundance: .
j_gene: TRBJ1-5
d_gene: TRBD1
v_gene: TRBV6-7

CDR3nt: TGTGCCAGCAGCTTAGGGGGGGGCTCAGATACGCAGTATTTT
CDR3aa: CASSLGGGSDTQYF
abundance: once
j_gene: TRBJ2-3
d_gene: .
v_gene: TRBV7-2

CDR3nt: TGTGCCAGCAGCCAGTTTAGCTCCTACGAGCAGTACTTC
CDR3aa: CASSQFSSYEQYF
abundance: .
j_gene: TRBJ2-7
d_gene: .
v_gene: TRBV3-1/TRBV3-2

CDR3nt: TGTGCCTGGAGTGCCCGGGGAGGGAGAACTGAAGCTTTCTTT
CDR3aa: CAWSARGGRTEAFF
abundance: .
j_gene: TRBJ1-1
d_gene: .
v_gene: TRBV30

CDR3nt: TGTGCCAGCAGCGGCTACGGGACAGGTGGGATTCAGTACTTC
CDR3aa: CASSGYGTGGIQYF
abundance: .
j_gene: TRBJ2-4
d_gene: TRBD1
v_gene: TRBV9

CDR3nt: TGTGCCAGTAGTATGCGGACAGGTGGAAACACCATATATTTT
CDR3aa: CASSMRTGGNTIYF
abundance: .
j_gene: TRBJ1-3
d_gene: TRBD1
v_gene: TRBV19

CDR3nt: TGTGCCAGCAGCGTTAACAGGGGAGGTACTGAAGCTTTCTTT
CDR3aa: CASSVNRGGTEAFF
abundance: .
j_gene: TRBJ1-1
d_gene: TRBD1
v_gene: TRBV7-2

CDR3nt: TGTGCCAGCAGCTTGAGGAGGGGGCCCAATGAAAAACTGTTTTTT
CDR3aa: CASSLRRGPNEKLFF
abundance: .
j_gene: TRBJ1-4
d_gene: TRBD1
v_gene: TRBV5-6

CDR3nt: TGTGCCAGCAGCCAAAAACAGGTATACTCCTACGAGCAGTACTTC
CDR3aa: CASSQKQVYSYEQYF
abundance: few
j_gene: TRBJ2-7
d_gene: .
v_gene: TRBV7-2